The next 29 T cell receptor beta chains were all read from a single sample in a study of beta chain features in type 1 diabetes. Sequencing targeted expressed TCRB transcripts, as all isolated RNA had been reverse transcribed. Repertoires were generated with immunoSEQ multiplex PCR, while TCRdb's copy carries only in-frame clones and drops some. Of 300,000 to 450,000 clones listed, less than 20% are singletons. The sequenced sample consisted of naive CD4+ T cells from blood. These TCRs come from a woman younger than 35 in good health.

In its sample, this clone was seen a few times. The CDR3 region has the DNA TGCGCCAGCAGCCAAGAAGGGAGGCGGGGGTCAGATACGCAGTATTTT. This sequence encodes CASSQEGRRGSDTQYF. V is TRBV4-3 and J is TRBJ2-3, with 7 bases matching TRBD2. Trimming took 0 bases from V and 4 from J; bases not matched to a gene: 7. The CDR3 covers 16 residues. Germline V gene data show CDR1 as LGHNA and CDR2 as YSLEER.

In this sample, this clone turned up a few times. The chain has TRBV7-6 and TRBJ2-1; 12 positions match TRBD2. Germline assignment: CDR1 SGHVS and CDR2 FNYEAQ. The CDR3 has 16 residues. V gave up 2 bases and J gave up 5 bases; unmatched junction bases: 4. The CDR3 reads CASSLRTSGIHNEQFF. The CDR3, as DNA: TGTGCCAGCAGCTTACGGACTAGCGGGATACACAATGAGCAGTTCTTC.

There are a few counts of this clone. V is TRBV29-1 and J is TRBJ2-5; D call uncertain. Trimming left V 3 bases short and J 1 base short, with 9 bases between. There are 13 residues in the CDR3. Germline-derived CDR1 and CDR2 are SQVTM and ANQGSEA. The CDR3 sequence is CSVDFAAQETQYF. The CDR3 DNA is TGCAGCGTTGATTTTGCGGCCCAAGAGACCCAGTACTTC. Drawing the rest from reference TRBV29-1 and TRBJ2-5, the complete variable domain is SAVISQKPSRDICQRGTSLTIQCQVDSQVTMMFWYRQQPGQSLTLIATANQGSEATYESGFVIDKFPISRPNLTFSTLTVSNMSPEDSSIYLCSVDFAAQETQYFGPGTRLLVL.

Here the CDR3 reads CASSHDRGLDEQFF. DNA of the CDR3: TGTGCCAGCAGCCACGACAGGGGTCTCGATGAGCAGTTCTTC. The rearrangement joins TRBV13 to TRBJ2-1; 8 bases map to TRBD1. This CDR3 spans 14 amino acids. The germline CDR1 and CDR2 sequences are PRHDT and FYEKMQ (reference sequence). The ends lost 5 bases at V and 8 bases at J; junction bases unmatched: 8.

This clone was seen more than once but under ten times. This rearrangement joins TRBV5-1 to TRBJ2-1, with 8 bases aligning to TRBD2. This CDR3 is 15 amino acids long. After removal of 2 bases from V and 5 bases from J, the junction contained 6 bases not matched to a gene. Germline V gives CDR1 SGHRS, CDR2 YFSETQ. CDR3 nucleotides: TGCGCCAGCAGCTTACAGGGCGGGGGGCACAATGAGCAGTTCTTC. Its protein product is CASSLQGGGHNEQFF. The entire variable domain, with the rest obtained from reference TRBV5-1 and TRBJ2-1, is as follows: KAGVTQTPRYLIKTRGQQVTLSCSPISGHRSVSWYQQTPGQGLQFLFEYFSETQRNKGNFPGRFSGRQFSNSRSEMNVSTLELGDSALYLCASSLQGGGHNEQFFGPGTRLTVL.

The rearrangement uses TRBV4-3 and TRBJ2-2, with D maybe TRBD1 (5 bases). CDR1 and CDR2 (germline): LGHNA, YSLEER. This CDR3 is 16 amino acids long. Between the trimmed V and J ends, which lost 2 bases and 6 bases, there was a span of 16 bases. DNA for the CDR3: TGCGCCAGCAGCCAATCCGAAGGGGTGCTCTCCGGGGAGCTGTTTTTT. Its protein product is CASSQSEGVLSGELFF.

V gene TRBV29-1 combines with J gene TRBJ2-2; 8 nucleotides match TRBD2. The CDR3 length is 17 residues. Germline values: CDR1 SQVTM, CDR2 ANQGSEA. V was pared by 5 bases and J by 2 bases, with 13 bases of the junction left unmatched. For the CDR3, the DNA is TGCAGCGTTAAAGTCGGACTAGCTCCTTTTAACACCGGGGAGCTGTTTTTT. This translates into CSVKVGLAPFNTGELFF.

This clone was seen only once. The chain employs TRBV25-1 and TRBJ2-1, with 7 bases fitting TRBD1. This CDR3 has 14 amino acids. V dropped 3 bases and J dropped 6; count of bases not matched to a gene: 5. Looked up from germline, CDR1 is MGHDK and CDR2 is SYGVNS. The CDR3 bases are TGTGCCAGCAGTGAGACAGGGAGTCGCAATGAGCAGTTCTTC. Its translation is CASSETGSRNEQFF.

This clone was seen only a few times. The chain recombines TRBV5-4 with TRBJ1-2; maybe TRBD1 (6 bases). This CDR3 comprises 14 residues. Trimming removed 1 base at V and 3 bases at J, with 10 bases between. The germline V gene has CDR1 SGHNT and CDR2 YYREEE (reference sequence). This chain's CDR3 is CASSLSRGDYGYTF. CDR3 nucleotide sequence: TGTGCCAGCAGCTTGTCCAGGGGTGACTATGGCTACACCTTC. The complete variable domain, with remaining parts taken from reference TRBV5-4 and TRBJ1-2, reads ETGVTQSPTHLIKTRGQQVTLRCSSQSGHNTVSWYQQALGQGPQFIFQYYREEENGRGNFPPRFSGLQFPNYSSELNVNALELDDSALYLCASSLSRGDYGYTFGSGTRLTVV.

The genes are TRBV13 and TRBJ2-3; D gene unclear. V lost 7 bases, J lost 0 bases, and 8 bases lay in between. Germline V lookup: CDR1 PRHDT, CDR2 FYEKMQ (reference sequence). There are 13 residues in the CDR3. CDR3 sequence: CASTRSSTDTQYF. For the CDR3, the DNA is TGTGCCAGCACCAGATCTAGCACAGATACGCAGTATTTT. The full variable domain, rest sourced from reference TRBV13 and TRBJ2-3, is AAGVIQSPRHLIKEKRETATLKCYPIPRHDTVYWYQQGPGQDPQFLISFYEKMQSDKGSIPDRFSAQQFSDYHSELNMSSLELGDSALYFCASTRSSTDTQYFGPGTRLTVL.

This clone has just a few counts. The rearrangement links TRBV5-1 to TRBJ2-5, with 8 bases aligning to TRBD2. This CDR3 comprises 15 residues. The V gene end was trimmed by 4 bases and the J gene end by 2 bases; junction bases not matched to a gene: 7. CDR1 and CDR2 from the germline V gene are SGHRS and YFSETQ. DNA for the CDR3: TGCGCCAGCAGCCGAAGCGGGGGCGAACAAGAGACCCAGTACTTC. The encoded protein is CASSRSGGEQETQYF.

The chain recombines TRBV9 with TRBJ2-7; possibly TRBD2 for D (5 bases). The CDR3 spans 11 residues. Germline CDR1 and CDR2: SGDLS and YYNGEE. Trimming took off 10 bases at V and 6 bases at J, with 14 bases between the two ends. The CDR3 loop reads CASGEKGEQYF. CDR3 sequence (DNA): TGTGCCTCCGGGGAAAAGGGCGAGCAGTACTTC.

This chain joins TRBV5-6 and TRBJ2-2; tentative D call: TRBD1 (5 bases). The CDR3 covers 12 residues. The V gene lost 1 base and the J gene lost 8 bases, with 6 bases spanning the gap. Looked up from germline, CDR1 is SGHDT and CDR2 is YYEEEE. CDR3 nucleotide sequence: TGTGCCAGCAGCTTGAGGGGAGGGGAGCTGTTTTTT. Protein: CASSLRGGELFF.

The V gene is TRBV29-1, the J gene TRBJ1-1; TRBD1 is a possible D gene (6 bases). The V end lost 6 bases, the J end lost 4 bases, and 12 bases lay between the germline ends. Germline CDR1 SQVTM, CDR2 ANQGSEA. This CDR3 has 12 residues. The DNA of the CDR3 is TGCAGCGTGGACCAAGGGGGCACTGAAGCTTTCTTT. Translating it yields CSVDQGGTEAFF.

V is TRBV19 and J is TRBJ1-2; D is perhaps TRBD1 (5 bases). There are 19 residues in the CDR3. Per the germline V gene, CDR1 is LNHDA and CDR2 is SQIVND (reference sequence). V lost 6 bases and J 0 bases, leaving 26 bases between the germline ends. The CDR3 region is CASSSIWDNRTTANYGYTF. Written as DNA, the CDR3 is TGTGCCAGTAGCTCCATATGGGATAATCGGACAACCGCTAACTATGGCTACACCTTC.

This clone was seen a few times. The chain has TRBV5-1 and TRBJ2-1; possible D gene TRBD1, 6 bases. V was trimmed by 4 bases and J by 6 bases, leaving 14 bases between them. Germline CDR1 is SGHRS and CDR2 is YFSETQ. This CDR3 is 14 amino acids long. The CDR3 DNA reads TGCGCCAGCAGCGACAGGACAGACGGCAATGAGCAGTTCTTC. Residues: CASSDRTDGNEQFF.

The rearrangement uses TRBV30 and TRBJ2-7, with 8 positions matching TRBD1. The CDR3 extends over 12 amino acids. Germline loops: CDR1 GTSNPN, CDR2 SVGIG (reference sequence). Unmatched junction bases numbered 1, after V lost 1 base and J lost 5 bases. In DNA form, the CDR3 reads TGTGCCTGGAGTGCGACAGGGGACGAGCAGTACTTC. Its translation is CAWSATGDEQYF.

This clone showed up just a few times. The genes are TRBV18 and TRBJ2-1; possibly TRBD1 for D (6 bases). Germline V gene data show CDR1 as KGHSH and CDR2 as LQKENI. This CDR3 spans 16 amino acids. Trimming left V 2 bases short and J 1 base short, with 12 bases between. CDR3 nucleotide sequence: TGTGCCAGCTCACCAGGCTGGCAGGGGTCCTACAATGAGCAGTTCTTC. Encoded protein: CASSPGWQGSYNEQFF.

V usage is TRBV4-1 and J usage is TRBJ2-6; possibly TRBD2 for D (6 bases). Germline-derived CDR1 and CDR2 are MGHRA and YSYEKL. The CDR3 consists of 17 residues. The ends were cut back, 4 bases at V and 4 bases at J, with 17 bases in the middle. CDR3 residues: CASSPIRGTSGANVLTF. In DNA form, the CDR3 reads TGCGCCAGCAGCCCGATACGGGGGACCTCAGGGGCCAACGTCCTGACTTTC.

This clone was seen more than once but under ten times. The chain combines TRBV9 with TRBJ1-2; D is undetermined. The germline V gene encodes CDR1 SGDLS and CDR2 YYNGEE. This CDR3 is 15 amino acids long. The V end lost 0 bases, the J end lost 8 bases, and 17 bases lay between the germline ends. DNA for the CDR3: TGTGCCAGCAGCGTAGGAGCGGTGGAGGCTCGGGGCTACACCTTC. This gives the protein CASSVGAVEARGYTF.

There are a few counts of this clone. The gene calls are TRBV18 and TRBJ2-5; D possibly corresponds to TRBD1 (5 bases). CDR3 size: 16 residues. Germline CDR1 KGHSH, CDR2 LQKENI. The V end was cut by 0 bases, the J end by 2 bases, with 13 bases between. The CDR3 region has the DNA TGTGCCAGCTCACCACCGTTCGTCAGGGTACAAGAGACCCAGTACTTC. Encoded protein: CASSPPFVRVQETQYF.

This rearrangement joins TRBV30 to TRBJ1-1; possible D gene TRBD1, 6 bases. CDR3 size: 14 residues. V was shortened by 2 bases and J by 5 bases, with 15 bases between the two germline ends. Per germline, CDR1 GTSNPN and CDR2 SVGIG (reference sequence). The CDR3 region has the DNA TGTGCCTGGAGTAGAGGGGGGGTAGTGACTGAAGCTTTCTTT. Its translation: CAWSRGGVVTEAFF.

This clone occurred a few times. J is TRBJ2-3 and V is TRBV7-2; weak D call: TRBD2 (6 bases). V was shortened by 3 bases and J by 5 bases, with 9 bases between the two germline ends. CDR1 SGHTA and CDR2 FQGNSA come from the germline V gene. The CDR3 is 13 amino acids. The CDR3 protein is CASSFQGGDTQYF. The DNA for the CDR3 is TGTGCCAGCAGCTTTCAGGGAGGAGATACGCAGTATTTT.

The chain is built from TRBV5-6 and TRBJ2-3; 9 nucleotides align to TRBD1. This CDR3 contains 15 residues. Germline lookup yields CDR1 SGHDT and CDR2 YYEEEE. J gave up 3 bases and V 0 bases, and 2 bases lay outside the gene matches. The CDR3 DNA sequence: TGTGCCAGCAGCTTGGCGGGGACAGGGACAGATACGCAGTATTTT. Protein: CASSLAGTGTDTQYF.

The genes are TRBV2 and TRBJ2-2, with D maybe TRBD2 (6 bases). With 4 bases removed from V and 9 bases from J, the gap between germline ends came to 9 bases. CDR1 and CDR2 (germline): SNHLY, FYNNEI. The CDR3 loop spans 12 amino acids. The CDR3 loop is CASSVGRRELFF. The CDR3 DNA sequence: TGTGCCAGCAGTGTTGGGAGGAGGGAGCTGTTTTTT.

The table lists this clone with a few counts. The chain couples TRBV29-1 to TRBJ1-2; D is unresolved. There are 15 residues in the CDR3. From germline, CDR1 is SQVTM and CDR2 ANQGSEA. Trimming removed 3 bases at V and 1 base at J, with 15 bases between. The CDR3 reads CSVDDRPARNYGYTF. CDR3 nucleotides: TGCAGCGTTGATGACCGCCCAGCGCGTAACTATGGCTACACCTTC.

J is TRBJ2-1 and V is TRBV5-1; 11 positions agree with TRBD2. After removal of 1 base from V and 3 bases from J, the junction contained 3 bases not matched to a gene. Per germline, CDR1 SGHRS and CDR2 YFSETQ. CDR3 length: 16 amino acids. The DNA for the CDR3 is TGCGCCAGCAGCTTGAGGCTAGCGGGAGGCTACAATGAGCAGTTCTTC. Translated, it gives CASSLRLAGGYNEQFF.

This clone was detected only a few times. The chain employs TRBV7-9 and TRBJ2-7; D is unresolved. This CDR3 has 17 residues. CDR1 SEHNR and CDR2 FQNEAQ come from the germline V gene (reference sequence). The V end lost 11 bases, the J end lost 0 bases, and 26 bases lay between the germline ends. The CDR3 DNA reads as TGTGCCGGCACCCCTCTCCCTTCTTCATGGAGCTCCTACGAGCAGTACTTC. This sequence encodes CAGTPLPSSWSSYEQYF.

The CDR3 reads CASSPDRRSGMGSPLHF. The DNA of the CDR3 is TGCGCCAGCAGCCCAGACAGACGGTCGGGGATGGGTTCACCCCTCCACTTT. The chain combines TRBV4-3 with TRBJ1-6, with a tentative D call TRBD1 (5 bases). The V gene lost 4 bases and the J gene lost 9 bases, with 22 bases spanning the gap. The CDR3 covers 17 residues. The germline gives CDR1 LGHNA, CDR2 YSLEER.